These T cell receptor beta chains were read from a single sample in a study of CD8 T cells in ankylosing spondylitis. Using its own MiXCR run on the 5' RACE reads, TCRdb lists one record per CDR3 protein. The sample has about 90,000 distinct CDR3 sequences; roughly 30% are singletons. Sequenced material: blood, either unsorted or a sorted T cell fraction (not recorded which). All receptors come from a male donor with ankylosing spondylitis or in good health (not recorded which). The CDR3 runs from the conserved cysteine through the conserved F or W. D genes are given only for firm matches. The size entry is marked missing in some rows and otherwise reads once, few, many or a size class.

NA	NA	TRBV5-1	TRBJ2-3	TGCGCCAGCAGCTTACTAGGGCTCGGAGACACAGATACGCAGTATTTT	CASSLLGLGDTDTQYF
NA	many	TRBV15	TRBJ1-2	TGTGCCACCAGCGGTATAATTAGGAGAGTTGGCTATGGCTACACCTTC	CATSGIIRRVGYGYTF
NA	NA	TRBV5-6	TRBJ2-5	TGTGCCAGCAGCAAGTTTGGCACGACGGTGGAGACCCAGTACTTC	CASSKFGTTVETQYF
NA	few	TRBV5-1	TRBJ2-5	TGTGCCAGCAGCTTAGTGGGCGGGGAGACCCAGTACTTC	CASSLVGGETQYF
NA	many	TRBV24-1	TRBJ2-5	TGTGCCACCAGTGATTCGGGCCCGGAGCAGAGTGGGACCCAGTACTTC	CATSDSGPEQSGTQYF
NA	few	TRBV7-2	TRBJ2-1	TGTGCCAGCAGCTTAGTAGCCGTTGGGTCCTACAATGAGCAGTTCTTC	CASSLVAVGSYNEQFF
NA	NA	TRBV20-1	TRBJ1-5	TGCAGTGCTCGGAGGGGATTTGATCAGCCCCAGCATTTT	CSARRGFDQPQHF
NA	NA	TRBV5-8	TRBJ1-5	TGTGCCAGCAGTTTGGATTGGCAGCCCCAGCATTTT	CASSLDWQPQHF
NA	NA	TRBV6-5	TRBJ1-4	TGTGCCAGCCGTTTAGGGGCAGGAGGGGAAAAACTGTTTTTT	CASRLGAGGEKLFF
NA	NA	TRBV20-1	TRBJ2-1	TGCAGTGCTCAGAATGCCGACAGGCCCTATGAGCAGTTCTTC	CSAQNADRPYEQFF
NA	few	TRBV27	TRBJ2-1	TGTGCCAGCAGTTTGATCTTAGGTGCTAGTACTTACAATGAGCAGTTCTTC	CASSLILGASTYNEQFF
NA	few	TRBV5-1	TRBJ1-1	TGCGCCAGCAGCATACAATCAGGGGCCCTGAACACTGAAGCTTTCTTT	CASSIQSGALNTEAFF
TRBD2	NA	TRBV20-1	TRBJ2-1	TGCAGTGCTAGAGAAGCACTAGCGGGGCTACACAATGAGCAGTTCTTC	CSAREALAGLHNEQFF
NA	NA	TRBV5-5	TRBJ1-2	TGTGCCAGCAGCTTGGGGATAGGGTCTAACTATGGCTACACCTTC	CASSLGIGSNYGYTF
TRBD2	NA	TRBV7-9	TRBJ2-5	TGTGCCAGCAGCTTAGCGGGAACTAGCGGGTTTGAGACCCAGTACTTC	CASSLAGTSGFETQYF
NA	NA	TRBV20-1	TRBJ1-1	TGCAGTGCTAGAGCTCCGATGGGAACGGACACTGAAGCTTTCTTT	CSARAPMGTDTEAFF
NA	few	TRBV20-1	TRBJ2-7	TGCAGTGCTAGTCTGGGACGGACCTACGAGCAGTACTTC	CSASLGRTYEQYF
NA	many	TRBV20-1	TRBJ2-1	TGCAGTGCTAGATCCAATGAGCAGTTCTTC	CSARSNEQFF
TRBD2	few	TRBV20-1	TRBJ2-7	TGCAGTGCCGAAACGGGAGGTTCCTCCTACGAGCAGTACTTC	CSAETGGSSYEQYF
NA	once	TRBV7-3	TRBJ2-5	TGTGCCAGCAGCACGTTCAACGGGGGGACCCAGTACTTC	CASSTFNGGTQYF
TRBD1	NA	TRBV7-9	TRBJ2-5	TGTGCCAGCAGCCGATCACCGGGACAGGACAAAGAGACCCAGTACTTC	CASSRSPGQDKETQYF
NA	NA	TRBV9	TRBJ2-1	TGTGCCAGCAGCGTAGGAGCTATGAGACCCCAGTTCTTC	CASSVGAMRPQFF
TRBD2	NA	TRBV20-1	TRBJ2-1	TGCAGTGCGTGGGGACTAGCGGGAGTAAGAGAGCAGTTCTTC	CSAWGLAGVREQFF